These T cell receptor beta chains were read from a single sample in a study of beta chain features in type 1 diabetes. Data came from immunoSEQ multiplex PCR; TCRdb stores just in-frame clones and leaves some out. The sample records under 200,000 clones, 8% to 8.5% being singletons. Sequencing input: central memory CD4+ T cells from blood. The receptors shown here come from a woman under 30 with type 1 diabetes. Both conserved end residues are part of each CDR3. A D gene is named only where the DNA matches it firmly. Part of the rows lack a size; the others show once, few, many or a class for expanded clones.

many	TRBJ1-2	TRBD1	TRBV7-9	CASSLDRGPGYTF	TGTGCCAGCAGCCTAGACAGGGGGCCTGGCTACACCTTC
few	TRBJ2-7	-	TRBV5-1	CASSLGTAVSYEQYF	TGCGCCAGCAGCTTGGGGACAGCTGTTTCCTACGAGCAGTACTTC
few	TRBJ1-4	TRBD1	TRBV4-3	CASSQDPQGASIEKLFF	TGCGCCAGCAGCCAAGACCCCCAGGGGGCGAGCATCGAAAAACTGTTTTTT
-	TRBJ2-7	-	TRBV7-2	CASSPMTQTTRQYF	TGTGCCAGCAGCCCTATGACACAGACTACGAGGCAGTACTTC
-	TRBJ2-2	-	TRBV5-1	CASSLRENTGELFF	TGCGCCAGCAGCTTGCGAGAGAACACCGGGGAGCTGTTTTTT
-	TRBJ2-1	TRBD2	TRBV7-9	CASSSLAGLNEQFF	TGTGCCAGCAGCTCGCTAGCGGGACTCAATGAGCAGTTCTTC
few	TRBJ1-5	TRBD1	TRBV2	CASSESTGRDQPQHF	TGTGCCAGCAGTGAATCGACAGGGAGAGACCAGCCCCAGCATTTT
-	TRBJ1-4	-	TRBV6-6	CASSYDGGDNEKLFF	TGTGCCAGCAGTTACGACGGCGGAGACAATGAAAAACTGTTTTTT
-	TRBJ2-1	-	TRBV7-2	CASSLGGLYNEQFF	TGTGCCAGCAGCTTAGGTGGGCTTTACAATGAGCAGTTCTTC
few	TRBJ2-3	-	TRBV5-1	CASSLAALGDTQYF	TGCGCCAGCAGCTTGGCGGCCCTGGGCGATACGCAGTATTTT
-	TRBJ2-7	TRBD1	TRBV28	CASSLWGQDYEQYF	TGTGCCAGCAGTTTATGGGGACAGGACTACGAGCAGTACTTC
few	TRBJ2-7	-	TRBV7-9	CASSKDTLYEQYF	TGTGCCAGCAGCAAAGACACCCTTTACGAGCAGTACTTC
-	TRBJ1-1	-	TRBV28	CASSLNINEAFF	TGTGCCAGCAGTTTAAACATCAATGAAGCTTTCTTT
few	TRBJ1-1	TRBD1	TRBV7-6	CASSLSTGRNTEAFF	TGTGCCAGCAGCTTATCGACAGGGCGGAACACTGAAGCTTTCTTT
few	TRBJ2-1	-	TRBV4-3	CASSQGLVGEQFF	TGCGCCAGCAGCCAAGGACTAGTAGGTGAGCAGTTCTTC